Each of the 16 T cell receptor beta chains below was sequenced from the same sample in a study of blood T cell repertoires in COVID-19. Profiling relied on immunoSEQ multiplex PCR, and the TCRdb table lists in-frame clones only, not all of them. This sample has around 200,000 clones, with approximately 89% found just once. The sequenced material came from peripheral blood. The source is a man aged 70-80 years with acute or convalescent COVID-19.

This sequence joins TRBV6-2 or TRBV6-3 and TRBJ2-7; a possible D gene is TRBD2 (7 bases). CDR3 size: 15 residues. With 2 bases removed from V and 2 bases from J, the gap between germline ends came to 13 bases. Germline lookup yields CDR1 MNHEY and CDR2 SVGEGT. CDR3 region: CASSYGGGVPYEQYF. As DNA, the CDR3 is TGTGCCAGCAGTTACGGAGGGGGGGTCCCCTACGAGCAGTACTTC.

The V gene is TRBV19, the J gene TRBJ2-4, with 8 bases matching TRBD1. V lost 5 bases and J lost 0; bases outside the gene matches: 6. Germline CDR1 and CDR2: LNHDA and SQIVND (reference sequence). CDR3 size: 16 residues. CDR3 DNA sequence: TGTGCCAGTAGTCCTCGGGACAGGTTAGCCAAAAACATTCAGTACTTC. It yields the protein CASSPRDRLAKNIQYF.

The CDR3: CASSESYSSYEQYF. The DNA of the CDR3 is TGTGCCAGCAGTGAAAGCTACAGTTCCTACGAGCAGTACTTC. The V and J genes are TRBV25-1 and TRBJ2-7; D unclear. Trimming removed 2 bases at V and 1 base at J, with 9 bases between. CDR1 and CDR2 from the germline V gene are MGHDK and SYGVNS. This CDR3 is 14 amino acids long.

The chain employs TRBV9 and TRBJ2-2; 9 bases are a match to TRBD2. The ends lost 4 bases at V and 1 base at J; junction bases unmatched: 2. The CDR3 extends over 15 amino acids. Germline V gene lookup returns CDR1 SGDLS and CDR2 YYNGEE. CDR3 nucleotide sequence: TGTGCCAGCAGCCCACTAGCGGGGAACACCGGGGAGCTGTTTTTT. It specifies CASSPLAGNTGELFF.

CDR3 DNA: TGTGCCTGGAGGGTGCTGGGCGGGAAGGCGGACACCGGGGAGCTGTTTTTT. This sequence encodes CAWRVLGGKADTGELFF. The rearrangement links TRBV30 to TRBJ2-2; perhaps TRBD2 as D (6 bases). The CDR3 has 17 residues. CDR1 GTSNPN and CDR2 SVGIG come from the germline V gene (reference sequence). The ends were cut back, 3 bases at V and 3 bases at J, with 20 bases in the middle.

The rearrangement links TRBV5-1 to TRBJ2-3, with D maybe TRBD2 (6 bases). Trimming cost V 7 bases and J 0 bases, with 15 bases left between them. The V gene's germline CDR1 is SGHRS and CDR2 YFSETQ. CDR3 size: 15 residues. The CDR3 reads CASWGTSTSTDTQYF. The CDR3 DNA reads TGCGCCAGCTGGGGGACTTCTACTAGCACAGATACGCAGTATTTT.

The chain couples TRBV27 to TRBJ2-3, with 10 bases fitting TRBD1. V dropped 7 bases and J dropped 1; count of bases not matched to a gene: 8. The length of the CDR3 is 16 residues. Germline assignment: CDR1 MNHEY and CDR2 SMNVEV (reference sequence). The CDR3 DNA follows: TGTGCCAGCACGAGAGGGGGGACAGGGGGCACAGATACGCAGTATTTT. Translation: CASTRGGTGGTDTQYF.

The chain uses TRBV18 and TRBJ1-1; D gene unclear. CDR3 length: 13 amino acids. Trimming shortened V by 3 bases and J by 1 base, and 6 bases separated the two germline ends. Germline CDR1 KGHSH, CDR2 LQKENI. CDR3 region: CASSPPGNTEAFF. The DNA for the CDR3 is TGTGCCAGCTCACCGCCGGGGAACACTGAAGCTTTCTTT.

The rearrangement links TRBV28 to TRBJ2-1; tentative D call: TRBD2 (7 bases). Germline lookup yields CDR1 MDHEN and CDR2 SYDVKM. The CDR3 runs to 15 residues. V shed 7 bases and J shed 4 bases, with 17 bases lying between them. The CDR3 sequence is CASTYRAGHYNEQFF. As DNA, the CDR3 is TGTGCCAGCACCTACCGAGCGGGACATTACAATGAGCAGTTCTTC.

The chain couples TRBV28 to TRBJ1-6, with 9 bases fitting TRBD1. The CDR3 is 16 amino acids. Germline-derived CDR1 and CDR2 are MDHEN and SYDVKM. The J segment lost 4 bases and the V segment lost 6 bases, leaving 7 bases of the junction unmatched. The CDR3 region is CASSYGTGWYNSPLHF. The CDR3 region has the DNA TGTGCCAGCAGCTACGGGACAGGGTGGTATAATTCACCCCTCCACTTT.

The chain carries TRBV3-1 (or the pseudogene TRBV3-2) and TRBJ1-1; D uncertain. From germline, CDR1 is LGHDT and CDR2 YNNKEL (reference sequence). The CDR3 sequence is 14 residues long. The V end lost 0 bases, the J end lost 0 bases, and 5 bases lay between the germline ends. The chain's CDR3 is CASSQDGVNTEAFF. The CDR3 nucleotides are TGTGCCAGCAGCCAAGATGGAGTGAACACTGAAGCTTTCTTT.

The gene calls are TRBV2 and TRBJ1-4, with unresolved D. CDR1 and CDR2 (germline): SNHLY, FYNNEI. V was shortened by 9 bases and J by 5 bases, with 13 bases between the two germline ends. The length of the CDR3 is 13 residues. This CDR3 is CASSRGLNEKLFF. The CDR3 coding sequence is TGTGCCAGTAGTCGAGGGCTGAATGAAAAACTGTTTTTT.

The chain joins TRBV5-4 to TRBJ1-3; TRBD1 aligns across 10 bases. Per the germline V gene, CDR1 is SGHNT and CDR2 is YYREEE (reference sequence). The CDR3 extends over 17 amino acids. The J segment lost 3 bases and the V segment lost 4 bases, leaving 10 bases of the junction unmatched. The CDR3 DNA reads TGTGCCAGCAGCATGGGACAGGGGATAAGAGGTGGAAACACCATATATTTT. It is translated as CASSMGQGIRGGNTIYF.

The chain carries TRBV4-3 and TRBJ2-3, with TRBD1 identical over 7 bases. V lost 1 base to trimming and J lost 4 bases; unmatched junction nucleotides: 14. The CDR3 extends over 18 amino acids. Germline assignment: CDR1 LGHNA and CDR2 YSLEER. In DNA, the CDR3 is TGCGCCAGCAGCCAAGGACCGAATCGACAGGGTGTAGCAGATACGCAGTATTTT. Translation: CASSQGPNRQGVADTQYF.

The chain uses TRBV29-1 and TRBJ2-3; 13 nucleotides align to TRBD2. Looked up from germline, CDR1 is SQVTM and CDR2 is ANQGSEA. V gave up 8 bases and J gave up 4 bases; unmatched junction bases: 12. The CDR3 runs 16 residues. The CDR3 protein is CSLSGTSGGAPDTQYF. The DNA for the CDR3 is TGCAGCCTCTCCGGAACTAGCGGGGGGGCACCAGATACGCAGTATTTT.

This clone came up once. The rearrangement links TRBV9 to TRBJ1-3; a weak D match, TRBD1 (6 bases). Trimming cost V 0 bases and J 0 bases, with 13 bases left between them. This CDR3 spans 17 amino acids. The V gene's germline CDR1 is SGDLS and CDR2 YYNGEE. DNA for the CDR3: TGTGCCAGCAGCGTAGATGGGGGGGCCTTCTCTGGAAACACCATATATTTT. Encoded protein: CASSVDGGAFSGNTIYF.